These 11 T cell receptor beta chains originate from one sample sequenced in a study of cytotoxic CD8 clonotypes in ibrutinib-treated CLL. TCRdb keeps only in-frame clones here, not all; method: immunoSEQ multiplex PCR. In the table there are 150,000 or so clones, around three quarters of which are singletons. This material consisted of PBMCs, taken after 12 months of ibrutinib treatment. All receptors derive from a human donor with chronic lymphocytic leukemia.

The rearrangement links TRBV7-2 to TRBJ1-2; weak D call: TRBD1 (6 bases). Germline V CDR1 and CDR2: SGHTA, FQGNSA. The V end was cut by 6 bases, the J end by 8 bases, with 19 bases between. The CDR3 totals 14 residues. CDR3 in amino acids: CASRTTGGVRGYTF. CDR3 DNA: TGTGCCAGCAGGACCACGGGGGGCGTGAGGGGCTACACCTTC.

V and J are TRBV7-9 and TRBJ2-7; 12 bases line up with TRBD2. The germline CDR1 and CDR2 sequences are SEHNR and FQNEAQ (reference sequence). The CDR3 extends over 15 amino acids. V trimming: 5 bases; J trimming: 3 bases; junction bases outside the gene matches: 5. In nucleotides, the CDR3 is TGTGCCAGCAGCACTGGGACTAGCGGGCTCTACGAGCAGTACTTC. This codes for CASSTGTSGLYEQYF. The variable domain in full, completed from reference TRBV7-9 and TRBJ2-7, reads DTGVSQNPRHKITKRGQNVTFRCDPISEHNRLYWYRQTLGQGPEFLTYFQNEAQLEKSRLLSDRFSAERPKGSFSTLEIQRTEQGDSAMYLCASSTGTSGLYEQYFGPGTRLTVT.

The chain links TRBV2 to TRBJ1-1, with 10 nucleotides matching TRBD1. CDR3 size: 12 residues. Germline V gives CDR1 SNHLY, CDR2 FYNNEI. Trimming took 3 bases from V and 11 from J; bases not matched to a gene: 3. CDR3 region: CASSEDRGDAFF. The CDR3 DNA is TGTGCCAGCAGTGAGGACAGGGGGGACGCTTTCTTT.

The chain employs TRBV27 and TRBJ2-7; TRBD1 is a possible D gene (6 bases). The ends were cut back, 7 bases at V and 3 bases at J, with 25 bases in the middle. The germline gives CDR1 MNHEY, CDR2 SMNVEV (reference sequence). This CDR3 is built from 17 residues. The CDR3 DNA is TGTGCCAGCACCCCTATGGGGTTTGGGCAGGGGTTCTACGAGCAGTACTTC. Protein product: CASTPMGFGQGFYEQYF.

The V gene is TRBV7-2, the J gene TRBJ2-2, with 13 nucleotides matching TRBD2. Germline CDR1 SGHTA, CDR2 FQGNSA. This CDR3 region has 16 residues. The J segment lost 9 bases and the V segment lost 3 bases, leaving 7 bases of the junction unmatched. The CDR3 is CASSFRTSGSFRELFF. The CDR3 DNA follows: TGTGCCAGCAGCTTTCGGACTAGCGGGAGTTTTAGGGAGCTGTTTTTT.

This sequence joins TRBV7-9 and TRBJ2-3, with D hard to call. The V gene lost 3 bases and the J gene lost 0 bases, with 16 bases spanning the gap. CDR1 is SEHNR, CDR2 FQNEAQ, per germline (reference sequence). The CDR3 covers 17 residues. DNA of the CDR3: TGTGCCAGCAGCTTGAGTTACACCGGAGAAAGCACAGATACGCAGTATTTT. Translated: CASSLSYTGESTDTQYF.

The V and J genes are TRBV4-1 and TRBJ1-4; 7 nucleotides agree with TRBD1. V lost 4 bases to trimming and J lost 7 bases; unmatched junction nucleotides: 9. The CDR3 has 15 residues. The germline gives CDR1 MGHRA, CDR2 YSYEKL. This chain's CDR3 is CASSLILAGGEKLFF. CDR3 nucleotide sequence: TGCGCCAGCAGCCTCATTCTGGCAGGGGGTGAAAAACTGTTTTTT.

The chain joins TRBV11-2 to TRBJ2-1; 9 bases align to TRBD2. The germline CDR1 and CDR2 sequences are SGHAT and FQNNGV. J lost 9 bases, V lost 1 base, and 10 bases had no gene match. CDR3 length equals 16 residues. The CDR3 DNA is TGTGCCAGCAGCTTAGGTGAACTAGCGGGTGTTGCTGAGCAGTTCTTC. Its protein product is CASSLGELAGVAEQFF. The variable domain in full, completed from reference TRBV11-2 and TRBJ2-1, reads EAGVAQSPRYKIIEKRQSVAFWCNPISGHATLYWYQQILGQGPKLLIQFQNNGVVDDSQLPKDRFSAERLKGVDSTLKIQPAKLEDSAVYLCASSLGELAGVAEQFFGPGTRLTVL.

This sequence joins TRBV6-5 and TRBJ2-5; TRBD2 matches at 11 bases. V lost 7 bases, J lost 1 base, and 5 bases stayed unmatched. From germline, CDR1 is MNHEY and CDR2 SVGAGI. This CDR3 has 15 amino acids. As DNA, the CDR3 is TGTGCCAGCAACTCACTAGCGGGAGCCCAAGAGACCCAGTACTTC. It is translated as CASNSLAGAQETQYF.

This chain connects TRBV18 to TRBJ1-5; D is unresolved. The CDR3 contains 16 residues. Trimming pared 2 bases from V and 0 bases from J, leaving 11 bases between. The germline V gene has CDR1 KGHSH and CDR2 LQKENI. DNA for the CDR3: TGTGCCAGCTCACCAAGTACACCAAATAGCAATCAGCCCCAGCATTTT. It translates to CASSPSTPNSNQPQHF. Supplemented by reference TRBV18 and TRBJ1-5, the full variable domain reads NAGVMQNPRHLVRRRGQEARLRCSPMKGHSHVYWYRQLPEEGLKFMVYLQKENIIDESGMPKERFSAEFPKEGPSILRIQQVVRGDSAAYFCASSPSTPNSNQPQHFGDGTRLSIL.

The chain uses TRBV28 and TRBJ2-1; 9 nucleotides agree with TRBD2. Germline V CDR1 and CDR2: MDHEN, SYDVKM. The CDR3 is 16 amino acids. With 6 bases clipped from V and 5 bases from J, the junction kept 11 bases outside the gene matches. The CDR3: CASRLLAGVIHNEQFF. The CDR3 DNA reads TGTGCCAGCAGACTTTTAGCGGGAGTAATCCACAATGAGCAGTTCTTC. Based on the CDR3 plus reference TRBV28 and TRBJ2-1, the full variable domain is DVKVTQSSRYLVKRTGEKVFLECVQDMDHENMFWYRQDPGLGLRLIYFSYDVKMKEKGDIPEGYSVSREKKERFSLILESASTNQTSMYLCASRLLAGVIHNEQFFGPGTRLTVL.